These T cell receptor beta chains were read from a single sample in a study of response to subunit inactivated influenza vaccine. One entry per CDR3 protein, called by TCRdb with MiXCR from the RT-PCR reads. The table shows about 570,000 distinct CDR3 sequences, with around 11% occurring only once. This sample also appeared in a second study, on T cells expressing NK-cell markers.

Source: PBMCs from blood, taken on the day of vaccination. The source of these receptors is a man between 45 and 60 years old who received an inactivated influenza vaccine. Both conserved end residues are part of each CDR3. D genes are given only for firm matches. A row's size may be missing; if present it is once, few, many or a size class.

TRBV29-1	14	TRBJ1-1	-	-	TGCAGCGTTGAAGGCAGGTCCATGAACACTGAAGCTTTCTTT	CSVEGRSMNTEAFF
TRBV5-1	15	TRBJ2-1	-	-	TGCGCCAGCAGCTTGTACGCTAGCACTGACAATGAGCAGTTCTTC	CASSLYASTDNEQFF
TRBV4-2	15	TRBJ1-1	few	-	TGTGCCAGCAGCCCGGAGGGCACTCGGAACACTGAAGCTTTCTTT	CASSPEGTRNTEAFF
TRBV10-3	14	TRBJ2-2	few	-	TGTGCCATCAGTGAGGTTCAGGGAGGCGGGGAGCTGTTTTTT	CAISEVQGGGELFF
TRBV6-5	13	TRBJ2-7	-	-	TGTGCCAGCAGTTACCGCCAAAGGGTCGAGCAGTACTTC	CASSYRQRVEQYF
TRBV5-1	17	TRBJ2-6	few	-	TGCGCCAGCAGCTGGGGGCCGGTTATCTCTGGGGCCAACGTCCTGACTTTC	CASSWGPVISGANVLTF
TRBV6-2/TRBV6-3	14	TRBJ1-1	-	-	TGTGCCAGCAGTTACTTCGACAAGAACACTGAAGCTTTCTTT	CASSYFDKNTEAFF
TRBV7-2	16	TRBJ2-6	many	TRBD1	TGTGCCAGCAGCGCCGGACAGGGGTCTGGGGCCAACGTCCTGACTTTC	CASSAGQGSGANVLTF
TRBV15	13	TRBJ2-7	-	-	TGTGCCACCAGCAGAGTTCCATCGGCAGGGAAGTACTTC	CATSRVPSAGKYF
TRBV4-3	15	TRBJ1-5	-	-	TGCGCCAGCAGCCAAGAGAGTCAAGACAATCAGCCCCAGCATTTT	CASSQESQDNQPQHF
TRBV6-6	13	TRBJ2-3	many	-	TGTGCCAGCAGTTACCGGGCCTTAGATACGCAGTATTTT	CASSYRALDTQYF
TRBV7-6	14	TRBJ1-1	many	TRBD1	TGTGCCAGCAGCAAGGGACAGGGGAACACTGAAGCTTTCTTT	CASSKGQGNTEAFF
TRBV29-1	12	TRBJ2-1	-	TRBD2	TGCAGCGCGAGGACTAGCGGCGGTGAGCAGTTCTTC	CSARTSGGEQFF
TRBV9	14	TRBJ2-7	few	TRBD1	TGTGCCAGCAGCCGGGACAGGGTCCCCTACGAGCAGTACTTC	CASSRDRVPYEQYF